The TCR beta chain described here comes from a study of CD8+CD57+ T cells in acquired aplastic anemia. V was trimmed by 0 bases and J by 2 bases, leaving 11 bases between them. CDR1 is DFQATT and CDR2 is SNEGSKA in the germline V gene (reference sequence). The CDR3 sequence is 14 residues long. Flow cytometry had shown expanded CD8+CD57+ cells in the patients chosen for sequencing. Genomic DNA constituted the template upon which TCR beta VDJ and CDR3 profiling was performed. TCRdb re-called the reads with MiXCR, one entry per CDR3 protein. Of roughly 220,000 distinct CDR3 sequences detected, around three fifths appear once; the ten largest clones hold under 60%.

The sequence came from a human donor with aplastic anemia. The sample taken for sequencing was sorted CD4+, CD8+, or CD8+CD57+ T cells (not recorded which) from PBMCs. The chain uses TRBV20-1 and TRBJ2-7, with D perhaps matching TRBD2 (6 bases). As DNA, the CDR3 is TGCAGTGCTAGAGAGCCACTAGCCCCCTACGAGCAGTACTTC. Translated, it gives CSAREPLAPYEQYF.